The 16 T cell receptor beta chains reported below all come from one sample, sequenced in a study of monozygotic twins with inflammatory bowel disease. Each CDR3 protein gets one entry in TCRdb, which reprocessed the 5' RACE reads and gives no DNA. The specimen's table records 95,000 to 110,000 distinct CDR3 sequences. The sequencing sample was made of blood. The receptors come from a human donor with ulcerative colitis or Crohn's disease, or a healthy co-twin of an affected twin (not recorded which).

The V gene is TRBV6-1, the J gene TRBJ2-1; TCRdb designates TRBD2, a call that cannot be tested without DNA. This CDR3 is 15 amino acids long. The germline V gene has CDR1 MNHNS and CDR2 SASEGT. The CDR3 loop reads CASRAVLAGGNEQFF.

The CDR3 protein is CASSSSGQLNTGELFF. V usage is TRBV27 and J usage is TRBJ2-2; the D gene TCRdb calls, TRBD1, cannot be checked with no DNA. This CDR3 contains 16 residues. CDR1 and CDR2 (germline): MNHEY, SMNVEV (reference sequence).

The chain recombines TRBV7-2 with TRBJ2-5; TCRdb selects TRBD2, and the lack of DNA leaves this call unchecked. The CDR3 covers 15 residues. CDR1 is SGHTA and CDR2 is FQGNSA in the germline V gene. The CDR3 spells CASSLMAGGRETQYF.

The rearrangement uses TRBV12-3 or TRBV12-4 and TRBJ2-2; TCRdb's assignment of TRBD2 cannot be checked, as there is no DNA. There are 15 residues in the CDR3. CDR3 region: CASSLVNSGTGELFF.

The chain carries TRBV28 and TRBJ1-2; checking the TCRdb D call of TRBD1 is not possible without DNA. From germline, CDR1 is MDHEN and CDR2 SYDVKM. The CDR3 is 13 residues long. The CDR3 protein is CASRLTATPNYTF.

The V gene is TRBV12-3 or TRBV12-4, the J gene TRBJ1-5; the TCRdb D gene call, TRBD1, has no DNA to confirm it. The CDR3 has 14 residues. This CDR3 reads CASSRTGKGQPQHF.

The V gene is TRBV6-5, the J gene TRBJ2-7; TCRdb's D gene call, TRBD2, goes unchecked for lack of DNA. The CDR3 loop spans 17 amino acids. Per germline, CDR1 MNHEY and CDR2 SVGAGI. CDR3 loop: CASSYSTGLAGVREQYF.

This rearrangement joins TRBV20-1 to TRBJ2-3. In germline, CDR1 is DFQATT, CDR2 SNEGSKA (reference sequence). The CDR3 totals 12 residues. CDR3 residues: CSAMLATDTQYF.

The rearrangement uses TRBV28 and TRBJ2-7; checking the TCRdb D call of TRBD1 is not possible without DNA. The CDR3 runs to 15 residues. The V gene's germline CDR1 is MDHEN and CDR2 SYDVKM. The CDR3 reads CASSFSGGGLYEQYF.

The CDR3 loop is CASSLAGTPGELFF. The chain is built from TRBV7-9 and TRBJ2-2; TCRdb indicates TRBD2, and absent DNA this call remains unverified. The CDR3 has 14 amino acids. The germline gives CDR1 SEHNR, CDR2 FQNEAQ (reference sequence).

The chain carries TRBV5-6 and TRBJ2-5; there is no DNA to check the TCRdb D call of TRBD1. The germline V gene encodes CDR1 SGHDT and CDR2 YYEEEE. The CDR3 consists of 14 residues. The CDR3 spells CASSSQGSTETQYF.

The V and J genes are TRBV6-1 and TRBJ1-1. From germline, CDR1 is MNHNS and CDR2 SASEGT. This CDR3 is 14 amino acids long. This chain's CDR3 is CASSVTVLGTEAFF.

The J gene is TRBJ2-3, the V gene TRBV5-1; TCRdb returns TRBD2, unconfirmable since there is no DNA. The germline V gene has CDR1 SGHRS and CDR2 YFSETQ. The CDR3 covers 14 residues. The CDR3 region is CASSFGGPTDTQYF. The full variable domain, in which reference TRBV5-1 and TRBJ2-3 provide the parts outside the CDR3, is KAGVTQTPRYLIKTRGQQVTLSCSPISGHRSVSWYQQTPGQGLQFLFEYFSETQRNKGNFPGRFSGRQFSNSRSEMNVSTLELGDSALYLCASSFGGPTDTQYFGPGTRLTVL.

The chain is built from TRBV5-1 and TRBJ2-2; TCRdb selects TRBD2, and the lack of DNA leaves this call unchecked. Looked up from germline, CDR1 is SGHRS and CDR2 is YFSETQ. The CDR3 is 19 residues long. This chain's CDR3 is CASSLAGTSGRRFVGELFF.

This chain joins TRBV12-3 or TRBV12-4 and TRBJ2-7; checking the TCRdb D call of TRBD2 is not possible without DNA. This CDR3 has 13 residues. CDR3 residues: CASSLVRREEQYF.

The chain has TRBV7-2 and TRBJ2-3; TCRdb lists TRBD2, though no DNA is available to test this call. This CDR3 region has 15 residues. Germline CDR1 reads SGHTA; CDR2 reads FQGNSA. CDR3 amino acids: CASSLAGGSTDTQYF.